Listed below are T cell receptor beta chains from one sample, sequenced in a study of blood T cell repertoires in COVID-19. The data were produced by immunoSEQ multiplex PCR, yet TCRdb's version contains in-frame clones alone and is incomplete. The sample lists some 150,000 clones, approximately 91% occurring once. Sequenced: peripheral blood. Source of these receptors: a human donor in a cohort sampled during active COVID-19. The CDR3 runs from the conserved cysteine through the conserved F or W. Fields, in order: V gene, D gene, J gene, CDR3 length, CDR3 protein. A D gene is named only where the DNA matches it firmly.

V gene: TRBV5-1; D gene: NA; J gene: TRBJ1-4; CDR3 length: 15; CDR3 protein: CASSPSGGQGEKLFF
V gene: TRBV6-1; D gene: NA; J gene: TRBJ2-7; CDR3 length: 15; CDR3 protein: CASSERGLGADEQYF
V gene: TRBV4-2; D gene: TRBD2; J gene: TRBJ2-1; CDR3 length: 16; CDR3 protein: CASSQASGGTYNEQFF
V gene: TRBV7-2; D gene: NA; J gene: TRBJ1-4; CDR3 length: 13; CDR3 protein: CASSTRPGEKLFF
V gene: TRBV18; D gene: NA; J gene: TRBJ2-3; CDR3 length: 13; CDR3 protein: CASTPGGTDTQYF
V gene: TRBV18; D gene: TRBD1; J gene: TRBJ2-1; CDR3 length: 14; CDR3 protein: CASSAGTGANEQFF
V gene: TRBV11-3; D gene: NA; J gene: TRBJ2-7; CDR3 length: 13; CDR3 protein: CASSHSTGREQYF
V gene: TRBV5-1; D gene: TRBD2; J gene: TRBJ2-7; CDR3 length: 15; CDR3 protein: CASSLGLAGVQEQYF
V gene: TRBV2; D gene: TRBD2; J gene: TRBJ2-7; CDR3 length: 16; CDR3 protein: CASSALGSGSSYEQYF
V gene: TRBV15; D gene: NA; J gene: TRBJ1-6; CDR3 length: 14; CDR3 protein: CATSRDFRNSPLHF
V gene: TRBV7-6; D gene: NA; J gene: TRBJ2-7; CDR3 length: 12; CDR3 protein: CASSSQGTEQYF
V gene: TRBV28; D gene: TRBD1; J gene: TRBJ1-2; CDR3 length: 15; CDR3 protein: CATTRRDRGSYGYTF
V gene: TRBV28; D gene: NA; J gene: TRBJ1-2; CDR3 length: 16; CDR3 protein: CASSLVWPTGLGGYTF
V gene: TRBV4-3; D gene: NA; J gene: TRBJ1-1; CDR3 length: 18; CDR3 protein: CASSQVPLLRGKGSEAFF
V gene: TRBV6-5; D gene: TRBD1; J gene: TRBJ1-5; CDR3 length: 14; CDR3 protein: CASSYGTGVQPQHF
V gene: TRBV11-2; D gene: TRBD1; J gene: TRBJ1-2; CDR3 length: 13; CDR3 protein: CASSPRQGYGYTF
V gene: TRBV28; D gene: TRBD1; J gene: TRBJ1-5; CDR3 length: 15; CDR3 protein: CASSPGDSGNQPQHF
V gene: TRBV4-3; D gene: TRBD1; J gene: TRBJ2-3; CDR3 length: 15; CDR3 protein: CASSQGDRGRDTQYF
V gene: TRBV7-2; D gene: TRBD2; J gene: TRBJ2-3; CDR3 length: 17; CDR3 protein: CASSSSRLAGTTDTQYF
V gene: TRBV18; D gene: TRBD2; J gene: TRBJ2-3; CDR3 length: 19; CDR3 protein: CASSLLGLAGGRKADTQYF
V gene: TRBV30; D gene: NA; J gene: TRBJ1-1; CDR3 length: 15; CDR3 protein: CAWSTIRSENTEAFF
V gene: TRBV5-6; D gene: NA; J gene: TRBJ2-3; CDR3 length: 16; CDR3 protein: CASSLDPRRGGDTQYF
V gene: TRBV3-1/TRBV3-2; D gene: TRBD1; J gene: TRBJ1-1; CDR3 length: 16; CDR3 protein: CASSQGTGVIDTEAFF
V gene: TRBV7-3; D gene: NA; J gene: TRBJ2-7; CDR3 length: 15; CDR3 protein: CASSLIGAGRDEQYF
V gene: TRBV27; D gene: TRBD1; J gene: TRBJ1-4; CDR3 length: 14; CDR3 protein: CASSFATGGEKLFF
V gene: TRBV4-1; D gene: TRBD2; J gene: TRBJ2-1; CDR3 length: 16; CDR3 protein: CASSQDILAAYNEQFF